A single T cell receptor beta chain is shown here with its context. Libraries were prepared by immunoSEQ multiplex PCR; TCRdb keeps only in-frame clonotypes and omits some of them. The profile shows 150,000 to 200,000 clones, approximately 80% of them singletons. The data were obtained in a study of blood T cell repertoires in COVID-19. Trimming took off 5 bases at V and 10 bases at J, with 9 bases between the two ends. There are 11 residues in the CDR3. The germline CDR1 and CDR2 sequences are SEHNR and FQNEAQ (reference sequence). The receptor was derived from a woman between 40 and 50 years old with COVID-19, enrolled during active disease. This rearrangement joins TRBV7-9 to TRBJ2-1; D is possibly TRBD2 (5 bases). Sample: peripheral blood. The CDR3 DNA is TGTGCCAGCAGCCAAGGCGGGGAGCAGTTCTTC. Translation gives CASSQGGEQFF. Complete variable domain (other parts from reference TRBV7-9 and TRBJ2-1): DTGVSQNPRHKITKRGQNVTFRCDPISEHNRLYWYRQTLGQGPEFLTYFQNEAQLEKSRLLSDRFSAERPKGSFSTLEIQRTEQGDSAMYLCASSQGGEQFFGPGTRLTVL.